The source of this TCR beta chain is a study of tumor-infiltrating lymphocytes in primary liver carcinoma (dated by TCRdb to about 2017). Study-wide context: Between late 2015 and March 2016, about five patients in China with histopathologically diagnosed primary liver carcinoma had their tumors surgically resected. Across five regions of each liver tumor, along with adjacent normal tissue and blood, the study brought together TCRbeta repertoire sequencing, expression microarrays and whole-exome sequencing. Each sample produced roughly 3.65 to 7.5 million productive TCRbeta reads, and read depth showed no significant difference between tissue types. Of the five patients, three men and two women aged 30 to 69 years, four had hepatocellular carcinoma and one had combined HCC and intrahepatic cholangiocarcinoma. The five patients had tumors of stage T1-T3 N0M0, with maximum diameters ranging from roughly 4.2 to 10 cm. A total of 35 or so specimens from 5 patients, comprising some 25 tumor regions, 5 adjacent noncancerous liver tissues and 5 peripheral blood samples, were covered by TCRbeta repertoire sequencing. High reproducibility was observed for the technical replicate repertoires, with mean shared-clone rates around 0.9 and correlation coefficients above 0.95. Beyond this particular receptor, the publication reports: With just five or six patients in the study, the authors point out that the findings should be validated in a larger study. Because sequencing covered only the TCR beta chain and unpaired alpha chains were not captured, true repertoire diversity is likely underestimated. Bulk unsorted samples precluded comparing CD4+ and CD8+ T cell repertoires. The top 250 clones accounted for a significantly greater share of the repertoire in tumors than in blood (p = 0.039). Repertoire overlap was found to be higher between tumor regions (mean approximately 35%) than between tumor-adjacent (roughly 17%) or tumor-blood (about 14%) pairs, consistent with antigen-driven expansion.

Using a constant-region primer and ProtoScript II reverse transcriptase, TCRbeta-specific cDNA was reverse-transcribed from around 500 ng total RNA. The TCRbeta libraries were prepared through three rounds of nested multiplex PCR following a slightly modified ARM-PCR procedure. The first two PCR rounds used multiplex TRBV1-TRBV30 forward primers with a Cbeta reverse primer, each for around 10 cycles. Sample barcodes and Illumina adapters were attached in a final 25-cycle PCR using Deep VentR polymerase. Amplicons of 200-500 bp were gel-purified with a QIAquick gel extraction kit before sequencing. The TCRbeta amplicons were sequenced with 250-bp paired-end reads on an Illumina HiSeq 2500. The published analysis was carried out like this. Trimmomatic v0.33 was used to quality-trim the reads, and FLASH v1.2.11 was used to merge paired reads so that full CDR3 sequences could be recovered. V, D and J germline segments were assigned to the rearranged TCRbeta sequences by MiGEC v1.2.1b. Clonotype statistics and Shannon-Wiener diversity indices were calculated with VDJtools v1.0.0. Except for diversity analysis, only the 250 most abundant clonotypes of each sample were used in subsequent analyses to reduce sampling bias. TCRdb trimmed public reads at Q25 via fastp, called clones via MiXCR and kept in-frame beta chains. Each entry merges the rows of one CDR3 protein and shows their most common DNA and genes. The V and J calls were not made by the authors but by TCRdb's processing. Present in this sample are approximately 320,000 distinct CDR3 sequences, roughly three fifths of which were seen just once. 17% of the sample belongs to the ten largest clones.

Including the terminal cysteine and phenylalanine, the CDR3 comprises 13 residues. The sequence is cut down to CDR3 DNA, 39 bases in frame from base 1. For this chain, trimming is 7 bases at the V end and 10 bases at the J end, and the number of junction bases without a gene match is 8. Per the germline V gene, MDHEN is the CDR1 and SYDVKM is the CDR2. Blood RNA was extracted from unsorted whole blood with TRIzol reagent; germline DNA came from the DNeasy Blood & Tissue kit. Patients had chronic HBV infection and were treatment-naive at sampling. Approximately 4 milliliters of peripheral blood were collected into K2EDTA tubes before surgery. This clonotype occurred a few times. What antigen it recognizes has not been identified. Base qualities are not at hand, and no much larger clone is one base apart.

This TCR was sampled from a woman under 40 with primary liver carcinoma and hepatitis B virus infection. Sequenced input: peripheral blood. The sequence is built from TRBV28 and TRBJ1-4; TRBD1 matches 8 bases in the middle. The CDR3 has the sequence CASTSDRVGKLFF. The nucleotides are TGTGCCAGCACCTCGGACAGGGTCGGAAAACTGTTTTTT.